The rows below give T cell receptor beta chains drawn from one sample of a study of blood T cell repertoires in COVID-19. The method was immunoSEQ multiplex PCR; TCRdb's version includes in-frame clones alone and lacks a portion of them. The table shows about 380,000 clones, with 75% to 90% occurring only once. Sequenced material: peripheral blood. Receptors originate from a woman under 30 with acute or convalescent COVID-19. The CDR3 runs from the conserved cysteine through the conserved F or W. D genes are given only for firm matches. Expanded clones get a size class; other rows say once, few or many, or leave the size out.

J gene: TRBJ1-5
clone size: once
V gene: TRBV27
D gene: TRBD1
CDR3 protein: CASSPGTGGLQPQHF
CDR3 DNA: TGTGCCAGCAGTCCGGGGACAGGGGGCCTTCAGCCCCAGCATTTT

J gene: TRBJ2-5
clone size: once
V gene: TRBV29-1
D gene: .
CDR3 protein: CSVVGGETQYF
CDR3 DNA: TGCAGCGTTGTGGGCGGGGAGACCCAGTACTTC

J gene: TRBJ2-2
clone size: .
V gene: TRBV7-3
D gene: TRBD1
CDR3 protein: CASSLRDSTGELFF
CDR3 DNA: TGTGCCAGCAGCCTCCGGGACAGCACCGGGGAGCTGTTTTTT

J gene: TRBJ2-3
clone size: .
V gene: TRBV3-1/TRBV3-2
D gene: TRBD2
CDR3 protein: CASSPWARAGESTDTQYF
CDR3 DNA: TGTGCCAGCAGCCCCTGGGCCCGAGCGGGGGAAAGCACAGATACGCAGTATTTT

J gene: TRBJ1-1
clone size: .
V gene: TRBV9
D gene: .
CDR3 protein: CASSVGGGEAFF
CDR3 DNA: TGTGCCAGCAGCGTAGGCGGGGGGGAAGCTTTCTTT

J gene: TRBJ1-4
clone size: .
V gene: TRBV18
D gene: TRBD1
CDR3 protein: CASSERTGGADEKLFF
CDR3 DNA: TGTGCCAGCTCGGAGAGGACAGGGGGCGCGGATGAAAAACTGTTTTTT

J gene: TRBJ2-3
clone size: .
V gene: TRBV7-9
D gene: .
CDR3 protein: CASSFGQSTDTQYF
CDR3 DNA: TGTGCCAGCAGCTTCGGACAGAGCACAGATACGCAGTATTTT

J gene: TRBJ2-7
clone size: .
V gene: TRBV5-6
D gene: TRBD2
CDR3 protein: CASRWTSGGPYEQYF
CDR3 DNA: TGTGCCAGCAGGTGGACTAGCGGGGGGCCCTACGAGCAGTACTTC

J gene: TRBJ1-6
clone size: .
V gene: TRBV28
D gene: TRBD1
CDR3 protein: CASSPYPRQGGSPLHF
CDR3 DNA: TGTGCCAGCAGTCCTTATCCTCGCCAGGGGGGTTCACCCCTCCACTTT

J gene: TRBJ1-4
clone size: .
V gene: TRBV5-1
D gene: .
CDR3 protein: CASSSQGSGEKLFF
CDR3 DNA: TGCGCCAGCAGCTCCCAGGGGAGCGGTGAAAAACTGTTTTTT

J gene: TRBJ2-7
clone size: .
V gene: TRBV5-4
D gene: TRBD2
CDR3 protein: CASSPPGGAYEQYF
CDR3 DNA: TGTGCCAGCAGCCCCCCGGGGGGGGCCTACGAGCAGTACTTC

J gene: TRBJ2-1
clone size: .
V gene: TRBV21-1
D gene: .
CDR3 protein: CASSTRGNEQFF
CDR3 DNA: TGTGCCAGCAGCACCCGGGGCAATGAGCAGTTCTTC

J gene: TRBJ2-7
clone size: few
V gene: TRBV9
D gene: TRBD2
CDR3 protein: CASSVEGSGIYEQYF
CDR3 DNA: TGTGCCAGCAGCGTAGAGGGTAGCGGGATCTACGAGCAGTACTTC

J gene: TRBJ1-2
clone size: .
V gene: TRBV3-1/TRBV3-2
D gene: TRBD1
CDR3 protein: CASTTWGQGGQANYGYTF
CDR3 DNA: TGTGCCAGCACCACCTGGGGACAGGGGGGCCAAGCTAACTATGGCTACACCTTC

J gene: TRBJ2-4
clone size: .
V gene: TRBV5-1
D gene: .
CDR3 protein: CASSKGVVKNIQYF
CDR3 DNA: TGCGCCAGCAGCAAGGGGGTGGTCAAAAACATTCAGTACTTC

J gene: TRBJ1-1
clone size: .
V gene: TRBV6-1
D gene: .
CDR3 protein: CASSEYAGMNTEAFF
CDR3 DNA: TGTGCCAGCAGTGAATACGCGGGGATGAACACTGAAGCTTTCTTT

J gene: TRBJ2-5
clone size: .
V gene: TRBV24-1
D gene: TRBD2
CDR3 protein: CATSDLGLAGYQETQYF
CDR3 DNA: TGTGCCACCAGTGATTTGGGGCTAGCGGGGTACCAAGAGACCCAGTACTTC

J gene: TRBJ1-5
clone size: .
V gene: TRBV6-5
D gene: TRBD1
CDR3 protein: CASRSTQTGGQPQHF
CDR3 DNA: TGTGCCAGCAGGTCTACACAGACAGGGGGTCAGCCCCAGCATTTT

J gene: TRBJ1-5
clone size: .
V gene: TRBV28
D gene: .
CDR3 protein: CASSSDAKGDQPQHF
CDR3 DNA: TGTGCCAGCAGTTCGGACGCCAAAGGGGATCAGCCCCAGCATTTT

J gene: TRBJ1-1
clone size: .
V gene: TRBV27
D gene: .
CDR3 protein: CASSFRRVGAEAFF
CDR3 DNA: TGTGCCAGCAGTTTTAGGAGGGTTGGAGCTGAAGCTTTCTTT

J gene: TRBJ2-2
clone size: .
V gene: TRBV9
D gene: .
CDR3 protein: CASSVAGVLATGELFF
CDR3 DNA: TGTGCCAGCAGCGTAGCAGGGGTCCTGGCGACCGGGGAGCTGTTTTTT

J gene: TRBJ2-5
clone size: once
V gene: TRBV5-6
D gene: .
CDR3 protein: CASSPGWLAVQETQYF
CDR3 DNA: TGTGCCAGCAGCCCTGGGTGGCTAGCAGTCCAAGAGACCCAGTACTTC

J gene: TRBJ2-6
clone size: .
V gene: TRBV19
D gene: .
CDR3 protein: CASSHIRSGANVLTF
CDR3 DNA: TGTGCCAGTAGTCACATCCGCTCTGGGGCCAACGTCCTGACTTTC

J gene: TRBJ2-1
clone size: once
V gene: TRBV16
D gene: TRBD2
CDR3 protein: CASSLSRQIRLAGGLNEQFF
CDR3 DNA: TGTGCCAGCAGCCTTTCACGACAGATCCGACTAGCGGGGGGGCTAAATGAGCAGTTCTTC

J gene: TRBJ1-5
clone size: .
V gene: TRBV10-3
D gene: .
CDR3 protein: CAIRGDTNQPQHF
CDR3 DNA: TGTGCCATCAGAGGGGACACCAATCAGCCCCAGCATTTT

J gene: TRBJ2-5
clone size: .
V gene: TRBV6-5
D gene: TRBD1
CDR3 protein: CASSKQGPLEETQYF
CDR3 DNA: TGTGCCAGCAGTAAACAGGGGCCCCTGGAAGAGACCCAGTACTTC

J gene: TRBJ2-1
clone size: .
V gene: TRBV7-9
D gene: .
CDR3 protein: CASSPRVGGGNNEQFF
CDR3 DNA: TGTGCCAGCAGCCCGCGGGTCGGCGGGGGCAACAATGAGCAGTTCTTC

J gene: TRBJ2-2
clone size: .
V gene: TRBV2
D gene: .
CDR3 protein: CASSAEGGELFF
CDR3 DNA: TGTGCCAGCAGCGCCGAGGGAGGGGAGCTGTTTTTT

J gene: TRBJ2-1
clone size: .
V gene: TRBV29-1
D gene: TRBD1
CDR3 protein: CSVTQPGQGYNEQFF
CDR3 DNA: TGCAGCGTCACCCAACCGGGACAGGGCTACAATGAGCAGTTCTTC

J gene: TRBJ1-1
clone size: .
V gene: TRBV7-3
D gene: .
CDR3 protein: CASSLIVRTSNTEAFF
CDR3 DNA: TGTGCCAGCAGCTTAATAGTCAGGACATCCAACACTGAAGCTTTCTTT

J gene: TRBJ1-3
clone size: .
V gene: TRBV10-3
D gene: .
CDR3 protein: CAIRNHRNSPGNTIYF
CDR3 DNA: TGTGCCATCAGGAATCACAGGAATTCGCCTGGAAACACCATATATTTT

J gene: TRBJ2-2
clone size: few
V gene: TRBV3-1/TRBV3-2
D gene: TRBD2
CDR3 protein: CASSPRGSGRLTGELFF
CDR3 DNA: TGTGCCAGCAGCCCACGTGGTAGCGGGAGATTGACCGGGGAGCTGTTTTTT

J gene: TRBJ1-2
clone size: .
V gene: TRBV29-1
D gene: TRBD1
CDR3 protein: CSVVDQGVDYGYTF
CDR3 DNA: TGCAGCGTTGTAGATCAGGGGGTCGACTATGGCTACACCTTC

J gene: TRBJ2-7
clone size: .
V gene: TRBV19
D gene: TRBD2
CDR3 protein: CASSMGGNEQYF
CDR3 DNA: TGTGCCAGTAGTATGGGGGGGAACGAGCAGTACTTC

J gene: TRBJ1-6
clone size: .
V gene: TRBV5-1
D gene: .
CDR3 protein: CASSLEGHGSPLHF
CDR3 DNA: TGCGCCAGCAGCTTGGAGGGACATGGATCACCCCTCCACTTT

J gene: TRBJ1-2
clone size: .
V gene: TRBV19
D gene: .
CDR3 protein: CASSIKLWGTGVYGYTF
CDR3 DNA: TGTGCCAGTAGTATCAAGTTATGGGGAACAGGAGTCTATGGCTACACCTTC

J gene: TRBJ2-3
clone size: .
V gene: TRBV27
D gene: .
CDR3 protein: CASSSSYTQYF
CDR3 DNA: TGTGCCAGCAGCTCGAGTTATACGCAGTATTTT

J gene: TRBJ1-3
clone size: once
V gene: TRBV7-9
D gene: .
CDR3 protein: CASRREGVGNTIYF
CDR3 DNA: TGTGCCAGCAGGCGCGAGGGAGTAGGAAACACCATATATTTT

J gene: TRBJ2-4
clone size: .
V gene: TRBV28
D gene: .
CDR3 protein: CASSLGGFFGKNIQYF
CDR3 DNA: TGTGCCAGCAGTTTGGGCGGGTTCTTCGGCAAAAACATTCAGTACTTC

J gene: TRBJ1-3
clone size: .
V gene: TRBV5-1
D gene: .
CDR3 protein: CASRLGGLPSGNTIYF
CDR3 DNA: TGCGCCAGCCGCCTGGGGGGACTCCCCTCTGGAAACACCATATATTTT

J gene: TRBJ1-5
clone size: .
V gene: TRBV19
D gene: .
CDR3 protein: CASRPGMSNQPQHF
CDR3 DNA: TGTGCCAGTCGTCCGGGGATGAGCAATCAGCCCCAGCATTTT

J gene: TRBJ1-6
clone size: few
V gene: TRBV27
D gene: .
CDR3 protein: CASSLGTRTVLHF
CDR3 DNA: TGTGCCAGCAGTTTAGGCACGAGGACAGTCCTCCACTTT

J gene: TRBJ2-1
clone size: once
V gene: TRBV3-1/TRBV3-2
D gene: TRBD2
CDR3 protein: CASSHRLAGRYNEQFF
CDR3 DNA: TGTGCCAGCAGCCATCGACTAGCGGGGAGATACAATGAGCAGTTCTTC

J gene: TRBJ1-1
clone size: .
V gene: TRBV19
D gene: .
CDR3 protein: CASSMRFPEAFF
CDR3 DNA: TGTGCCAGTAGTATGAGGTTCCCTGAAGCTTTCTTT

J gene: TRBJ1-2
clone size: .
V gene: TRBV7-8
D gene: .
CDR3 protein: CASSLQGRDGYTF
CDR3 DNA: TGTGCCAGCAGTCTACAGGGACGAGATGGCTACACCTTC

J gene: TRBJ2-4
clone size: .
V gene: TRBV6-6
D gene: .
CDR3 protein: CASSSKNLAKNIQYF
CDR3 DNA: TGTGCCAGCAGTTCGAAGAACTTAGCCAAAAACATTCAGTACTTC

J gene: TRBJ1-4
clone size: few
V gene: TRBV3-1/TRBV3-2
D gene: .
CDR3 protein: CASSPGTAAEKLFF
CDR3 DNA: TGTGCCAGCAGCCCCGGGACTGCCGCGGAAAAACTGTTTTTT

J gene: TRBJ1-2
clone size: .
V gene: TRBV5-8
D gene: .
CDR3 protein: CASSFYRGANYGYTF
CDR3 DNA: TGTGCCAGCAGCTTTTACCGGGGGGCTAACTATGGCTACACCTTC

J gene: TRBJ2-7
clone size: many
V gene: TRBV10-1
D gene: TRBD1
CDR3 protein: CASSETTGSREYF
CDR3 DNA: TGCGCCAGCAGTGAAACGACAGGGTCAAGGGAGTACTTC

J gene: TRBJ1-6
clone size: .
V gene: TRBV24-1
D gene: .
CDR3 protein: CATSDLHRDSPLHF
CDR3 DNA: TGTGCCACCAGTGATTTGCACAGGGATTCACCCCTCCACTTT

J gene: TRBJ1-2
clone size: .
V gene: TRBV6-6
D gene: .
CDR3 protein: CASSWGRGYTF
CDR3 DNA: TGTGCCAGCAGTTGGGGCCGGGGCTACACCTTC

J gene: TRBJ1-4
clone size: .
V gene: TRBV6-2/TRBV6-3
D gene: .
CDR3 protein: CASSYAVLREKLFF
CDR3 DNA: TGTGCCAGCAGTTACGCGGTTTTACGGGAAAAACTGTTTTTT

J gene: TRBJ1-6
clone size: few
V gene: TRBV25-1
D gene: .
CDR3 protein: CASSEKVARNSPLHF
CDR3 DNA: TGTGCCAGCAGTGAGAAGGTAGCAAGGAATTCACCCCTCCACTTT

J gene: TRBJ1-2
clone size: .
V gene: TRBV9
D gene: .
CDR3 protein: CASSPRVAQGNYGYTF
CDR3 DNA: TGTGCCAGCAGCCCCCGGGTAGCACAGGGCAACTATGGCTACACCTTC

J gene: TRBJ1-5
clone size: many
V gene: TRBV28
D gene: TRBD1
CDR3 protein: CASRKQGWRSNQPQHF
CDR3 DNA: TGTGCCAGCAGGAAACAGGGGTGGCGAAGCAATCAGCCCCAGCATTTT

J gene: TRBJ1-1
clone size: .
V gene: TRBV18
D gene: .
CDR3 protein: CASSPTPRGGKRTEAFF
CDR3 DNA: TGTGCCAGCTCACCTACCCCCAGGGGAGGGAAGCGCACTGAAGCTTTCTTT